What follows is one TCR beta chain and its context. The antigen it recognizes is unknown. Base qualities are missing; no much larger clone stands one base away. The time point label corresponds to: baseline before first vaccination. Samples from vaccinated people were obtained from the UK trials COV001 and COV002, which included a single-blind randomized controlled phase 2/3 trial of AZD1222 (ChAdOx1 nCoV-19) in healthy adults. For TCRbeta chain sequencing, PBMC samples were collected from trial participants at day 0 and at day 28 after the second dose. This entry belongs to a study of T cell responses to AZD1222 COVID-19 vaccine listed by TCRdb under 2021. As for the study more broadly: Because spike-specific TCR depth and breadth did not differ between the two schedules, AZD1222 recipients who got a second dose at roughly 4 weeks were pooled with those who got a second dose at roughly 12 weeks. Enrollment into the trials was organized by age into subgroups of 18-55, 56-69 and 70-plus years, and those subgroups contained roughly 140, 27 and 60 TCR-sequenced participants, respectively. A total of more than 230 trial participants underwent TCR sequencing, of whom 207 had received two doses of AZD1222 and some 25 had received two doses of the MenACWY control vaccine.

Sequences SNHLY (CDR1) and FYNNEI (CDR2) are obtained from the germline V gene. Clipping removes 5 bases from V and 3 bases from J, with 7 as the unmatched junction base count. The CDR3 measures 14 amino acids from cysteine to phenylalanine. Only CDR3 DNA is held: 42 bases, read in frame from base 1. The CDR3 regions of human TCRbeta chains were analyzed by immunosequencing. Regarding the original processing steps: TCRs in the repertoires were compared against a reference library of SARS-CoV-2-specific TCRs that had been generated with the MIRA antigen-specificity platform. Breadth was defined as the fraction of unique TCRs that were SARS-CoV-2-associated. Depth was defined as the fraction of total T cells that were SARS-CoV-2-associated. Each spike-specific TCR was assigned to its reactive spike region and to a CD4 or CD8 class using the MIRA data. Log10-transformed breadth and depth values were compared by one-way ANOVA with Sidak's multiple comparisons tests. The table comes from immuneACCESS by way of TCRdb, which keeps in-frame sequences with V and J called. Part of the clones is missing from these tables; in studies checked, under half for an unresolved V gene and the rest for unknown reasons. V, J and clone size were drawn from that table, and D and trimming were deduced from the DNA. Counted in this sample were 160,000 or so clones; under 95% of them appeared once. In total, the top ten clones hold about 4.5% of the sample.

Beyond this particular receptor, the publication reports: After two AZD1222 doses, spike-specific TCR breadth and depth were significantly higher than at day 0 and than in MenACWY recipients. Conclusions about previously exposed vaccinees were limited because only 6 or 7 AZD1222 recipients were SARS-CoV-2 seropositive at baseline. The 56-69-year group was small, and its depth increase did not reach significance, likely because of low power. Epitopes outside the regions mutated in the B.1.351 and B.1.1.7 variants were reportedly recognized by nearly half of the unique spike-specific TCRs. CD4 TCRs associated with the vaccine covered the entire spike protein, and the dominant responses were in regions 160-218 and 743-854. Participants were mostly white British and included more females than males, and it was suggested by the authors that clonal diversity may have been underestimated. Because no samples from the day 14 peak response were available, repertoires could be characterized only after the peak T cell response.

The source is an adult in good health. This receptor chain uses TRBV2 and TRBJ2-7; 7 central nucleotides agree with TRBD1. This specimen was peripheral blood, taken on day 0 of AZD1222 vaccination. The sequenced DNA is TGTGCCAGCAGTTCTTTCAGGGGGAGCTACGAGCAGTACTTC. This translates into CASSSFRGSYEQYF. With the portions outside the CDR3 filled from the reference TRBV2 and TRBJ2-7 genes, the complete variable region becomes EPEVTQTPSHQVTQMGQEVILRCVPISNHLYFYWYRQILGQKVEFLVSFYNNEISEKSEIFDDQFSVERPDGSNFTLKIRSTKLEDSAMYFCASSSFRGSYEQYFGPGTRLTVT.